This T cell receptor beta chain was identified during a study of CD4 T cells in relation to SARS-CoV-2 and coronaviruses. For the study at large: ViraFEST: roughly ten-day antigen culture of PBMCs, then TCR beta CDR3 sequencing. The negative reference was HIV-1 Nef peptide pool or peptide-free culture.

CDR1 is SEHNR, CDR2 FQNEAQ, per germline (reference sequence). The CDR3 sequence is 12 residues long. V was trimmed by 11 bases and J by 4 bases, leaving 13 bases between them. Before the COVID-19 pandemic, during about 2011-2019, CD4+ T cells were taken from unexposed donors. The cells were cultured for 10 days before CD4+ T cells were isolated. Unexposed-donor CD4+ T cells were probed with SARS-CoV-2 S/N and four cold-coronavirus spikes, cells permitting. About 1.9 million PBMCs per well were cultured with 7.5 to 10 IU/ml IL-2. To note about this clone: Its specificity is unknown.

Data came from immunoSEQ multiplex PCR; TCRdb stores just in-frame clones and leaves some out. Found here are about 15,000 clones, 82% of them singletons; the top ten hold roughly 30%. This chain connects TRBV7-9 to TRBJ2-3, with a possible D match to TRBD1 (6 bases). This clonotype was obtained from a human donor in good health. Material for sequencing was CD4+ T cells from PBMCs, cultured in vitro. The CDR3 is CASDSGADTQYF. CDR3 bases: TGTGCCTCGGACAGCGGCGCAGATACGCAGTATTTT.